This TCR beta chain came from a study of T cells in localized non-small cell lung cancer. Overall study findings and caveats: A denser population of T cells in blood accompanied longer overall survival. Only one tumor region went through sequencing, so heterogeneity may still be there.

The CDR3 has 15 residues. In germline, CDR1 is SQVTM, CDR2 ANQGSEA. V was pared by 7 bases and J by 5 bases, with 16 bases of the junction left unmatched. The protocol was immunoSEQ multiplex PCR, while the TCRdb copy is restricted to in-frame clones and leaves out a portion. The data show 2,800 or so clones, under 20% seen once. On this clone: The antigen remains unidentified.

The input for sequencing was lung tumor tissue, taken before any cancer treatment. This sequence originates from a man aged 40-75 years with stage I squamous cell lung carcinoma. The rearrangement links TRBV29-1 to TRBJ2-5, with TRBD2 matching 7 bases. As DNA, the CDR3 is TGCAGCGGCACCCTGGACGGGGGGATCTGGGAGACCCAGTACTTC. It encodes CSGTLDGGIWETQYF.